This T cell receptor (beta chain) was captured by sequencing in a study of T-cell memory formation after mild COVID-19. TCRdb re-derived calls from the 5' RACE reads in MiXCR, one entry per CDR3 protein. This sample has roughly 160,000 distinct CDR3 sequences; roughly 11% occur once, and the top ten carry 3.8%. Study-level points and caveats: Contracting clones localized mainly to CM and EM when CD4+ and mainly to EMRA when CD8+. Contracting clones from day 15 to 85 had balanced CD4/CD8; later expanders favoured CD4+. The authors did not confirm SARS-CoV-2 specificity of second-wave clones peaking day 37.

The table lists this clonotype with many counts. Its antigen is not identified. The TCR comes from a man aged 18 to 30 who had mild COVID-19 (a few samples of this study predate the infection). Cell type and time point are not known. Input material: PBMCs or a T cell subset sorted from them (not recorded which).

DNA for the CDR3: TGCAGCGTTGGACATGTGAACACCGGGGAGCTGTTTTTT. It codes for CSVGHVNTGELFF. This chain uses TRBV29-1 with TRBJ2-2; D is uncertain. Trimming pared 4 bases from V and 1 base from J, leaving 7 bases between. Germline values: CDR1 SQVTM, CDR2 ANQGSEA. CDR3 length equals 13 residues.